This T cell receptor (beta chain) originates from a study of CD8+ T cells in alopecia areata (dated 2018 in TCRdb). Notes on the research overall: The treated patients, all with moderate-to-severe alopecia areata, were enrolled in an open-label pilot trial of oral tofacitinib given at 5 to 10 mg twice daily. Patients stayed on tofacitinib for 6 to 18 months and then had 6 months of follow-up off drug so that delayed response and recurrence could be assessed. Scalp clonality was compared across normal scalp (n=4), patchy alopecia areata scalp (n=8), and alopecia totalis/universalis scalp (n=8). High-throughput TCRbeta sequencing was used to examine T cell clonal expansion in alopecia areata in both the C3H/HeJ mouse model and human patients. Biopsies were taken from tofacitinib-treated patients at baseline and at 4 and 24 weeks of treatment, and a later scalp biopsy was taken in several of the tofacitinib-treated patients. RNA was obtained with the PAXgene miRNA kit for fixed scalp, the miRNeasy kit for PBMCs, and the RNeasy kit for mouse skin. Human TCRbeta sequencing covered scalp tissue and sorted CD4+ and CD8+ peripheral blood T cells from patchy and totalis/universalis alopecia areata patients and healthy controls. TCRbeta CDR3 regions were amplified by immunoSEQ multiplex PCR using 35 Vbeta forward and 13 Jbeta reverse primers. For the treated patients, the SALT score, which quantifies what percentage of scalp surface area is affected, served as the measure of disease severity.

To note about this clone: The antigen this receptor binds is unknown. Base qualities are not at hand, and no much larger clone is one base apart.

What the research found in general, with its limitations: Tofacitinib significantly decreased scalp clonality and the number of expanded CD8+ clones among the top 100 scalp clones. Lesional scalp, especially in alopecia totalis/universalis, showed higher clonality and more expanded CD8+ clones than normal scalp, suggesting antigenic drive. Shared TCR sequences between patients were less evident than in mice, which may be partly attributable to HLA diversity in the patient population. Because the treated cohort was small and included a single nonresponder, larger studies are needed to assess links between baseline CD8+ expansion and response. Unlike mouse skin, where gammadelta T cells dominate, normal human skin contains resident alphabeta T cells that get sequenced too, which complicates analysis of the scalp TCR repertoire. During tofacitinib treatment, many expanded lesional clones stuck around in both scalp and blood, and this persistence may partly explain why relapse happens after treatment is stopped.

Library creation used the immunoSEQ multiplex PCR assay. To provide template for TCR sequencing, every sample had RNA extracted and reverse transcribed into cDNA. First-strand cDNA was synthesized using SuperScript III with a 2:1 mix of oligo-dT and random hexamers. Amplification bias was assessed with a synthetic immune receptor repertoire, and residual bias was removed computationally. Concerning the study's data processing: After raw reads were preprocessed to remove errors, the CDR3 was defined following IMGT conventions as running from the conserved cysteine to phenylalanine. To get clonality, Shannon entropy was normalized by log2 of the number of productive unique TCRs and the result was subtracted from 1. Scalp TCRbeta sequences were cross-referenced with sorted blood CD4 and CD8 repertoires so that the CD4 or CD8 identity of scalp clones could be inferred. Drawn from immuneACCESS, this table holds only the in-frame rearrangements with V and J called that TCRdb kept. Clones are partly lost; checked studies trace under half to an unresolved V gene and leave the rest unexplained. Clone size and V and J calls were adopted from that table, with D and trimming inferred from the DNA. The sample records approximately 210,000 clones, approximately 45% of which are singletons. The ten largest clones take up approximately 2.9% of the sample.

At the junction V is shortened by 4 bases and J by 1 base, with 10 bases in between. Including the terminal cysteine and phenylalanine, the CDR3 comprises 13 residues. Left in the record is the CDR3 DNA by itself, 39 bases read in frame from the first base. The germline V gene encodes CDR1 SQVTM and CDR2 ANQGSEA. The sample's treatment or condition, from its label and the paper: oral pan-JAK inhibitor, 5-10 mg twice daily. Lesional scalp punch biopsies and peripheral blood were collected from alopecia areata patients. PBMCs were isolated by density centrifugation and stained for CD3, CD4 and CD8, and CD4+ and CD8+ T cells were sorted on a FACSAria.

This sequence originates from a human donor with alopecia areata. Here the chain combines TRBV29-1 and TRBJ1-1, with the D gene call left open. The sequencing here drew on CD4+ T cells sorted from blood, taken around week 37, from a patient treated with tofacitinib. The CDR3 reads CSVATTGNTEAFF. In nucleotides, the sequence is TGCAGCGTTGCTACAACGGGGAACACTGAAGCTTTCTTT. Reference TRBV29-1 and TRBJ1-1 genes cover what lies past the CDR3, so the full variable domain is SAVISQKPSRDICQRGTSLTIQCQVDSQVTMMFWYRQQPGQSLTLIATANQGSEATYESGFVIDKFPISRPNLTFSTLTVSNMSPEDSSIYLCSVATTGNTEAFFGQGTRLTVV.